The 8 T cell receptor beta chains below were found in one sample sequenced in a study of blood T cell repertoires in COVID-19. Profiling relied on immunoSEQ multiplex PCR, and the TCRdb table lists in-frame clones only, not all of them. The sample has around 210,000 clones; around four fifths are singletons. Material: peripheral blood. Receptors originate from a man in his fifties or sixties with COVID-19, enrolled during active disease.

This chain uses TRBV28 with TRBJ1-4; TRBD1 matches 10 bases. This CDR3 spans 15 amino acids. Germline CDR1 MDHEN, CDR2 SYDVKM. Trimming took 6 bases from V and 3 from J; bases not matched to a gene: 4. CDR3 sequence: CASRGQGRPNEKLFF. CDR3 DNA sequence: TGTGCCAGCAGGGGACAGGGGCGCCCTAATGAAAAACTGTTTTTT.

The V call is TRBV24-1, the J call TRBJ2-2; TRBD2 might be the D (5 bases). The length of the CDR3 is 11 residues. Trimming pared 7 bases from V and 6 bases from J, leaving 5 bases between. CDR1 is KGHDR, CDR2 SFDVKD, per germline. This CDR3 is CATRGAGELFF. For the CDR3, the DNA is TGTGCCACCAGGGGAGCCGGGGAGCTGTTTTTT.

The CDR3 DNA reads as TGTGCCAGCAGCTTTGGGGGCACGGGTACGCAGTATTTT. Its protein product is CASSFGGTGTQYF. V is TRBV7-9 and J is TRBJ2-3; D perhaps matches TRBD1 (6 bases). Germline values: CDR1 SEHNR, CDR2 FQNEAQ (reference sequence). The ends were cut back, 3 bases at V and 8 bases at J, with 12 bases in the middle. There are 13 residues in the CDR3.

The J gene is TRBJ2-5, the V gene TRBV5-1; TRBD1 might be the D (6 bases). Deletions cut 2 bases from V and 5 bases from J, with 13 bases between. This CDR3 region has 14 residues. Germline V gene sequence: CDR1 SGHRS, CDR2 YFSETQ. The CDR3 region is CASSFNSQGETQYF. CDR3 DNA: TGCGCCAGCAGCTTTAACTCACAGGGCGAGACCCAGTACTTC.

J is TRBJ1-1 and V is TRBV6-1; no definite D call. Germline CDR1 is MNHNS and CDR2 is SASEGT. The CDR3 consists of 14 residues. V lost 2 bases and J 7 bases, leaving 14 bases between the germline ends. The CDR3 reads CASSESSSAVEAFF. Written as DNA, the CDR3 is TGTGCCAGCAGTGAATCTTCCTCGGCGGTTGAAGCTTTCTTT.

The rearrangement uses TRBV6-4 and TRBJ2-5; maybe TRBD1 (6 bases). CDR3 length: 12 residues. V dropped 10 bases and J dropped 2 bases, with 11 bases sitting between them. CDR1 is MRHNA and CDR2 is SNTAGT in the germline V gene. CDR3 amino acids: CANSGEQETQYF. The CDR3 DNA reads TGTGCCAACTCAGGGGAGCAAGAGACCCAGTACTTC.

The chain employs TRBV3-1 (or the pseudogene TRBV3-2) and TRBJ1-2, with TRBD1 matching 9 bases. J was trimmed by 8 bases and V by 4 bases; bases with no gene match: 8. The germline CDR1 and CDR2 sequences are LGHDT and YNNKEL (reference sequence). This CDR3 is built from 14 residues. Here the CDR3 reads CASSPGEQGAGYTF. CDR3 nucleotide sequence: TGTGCCAGCAGCCCAGGGGAACAGGGGGCAGGCTACACCTTC.

This sequence joins TRBV28 and TRBJ1-2, with 7 bases lining up with TRBD1. Per the germline V gene, CDR1 is MDHEN and CDR2 is SYDVKM. This CDR3 comprises 13 residues. Trimming took 3 bases from V and 7 from J; bases not matched to a gene: 5. Here the CDR3 DNA reads TGTGCCAGCAGTTTGACAGGGAGCTTTGGCTACACCTTC. Translation: CASSLTGSFGYTF.